The entry that follows covers one T cell receptor (beta chain) sequence. These data are taken from a study of blood T cell repertoires in COVID-19. Study overall: T cells, B-cell-depleted T cells, or PBMCs supplied cDNA or gDNA.

Generated by immunoSEQ multiplex PCR, the TCRdb table keeps only in-frame clones and is missing some. The repertoire holds 110,000 or so clones, approximately 81% seen once, with roughly 1.5% in the top ten. This CDR3 comprises 14 residues. V lost 6 bases, J lost 1 base, and 12 bases lay in between. CDR1 is SNHLY, CDR2 FYNNEI, per germline. Sequences were obtained from peripheral blood. This sequence originates from a man aged 50 to 59 with acute or convalescent COVID-19. This sequence joins TRBV2 and TRBJ1-1, with D hard to call. The CDR3 protein is CASRGSNPNTEAFF. CDR3 coding DNA: TGTGCCAGCAGGGGCTCAAACCCGAACACTGAAGCTTTCTTT.